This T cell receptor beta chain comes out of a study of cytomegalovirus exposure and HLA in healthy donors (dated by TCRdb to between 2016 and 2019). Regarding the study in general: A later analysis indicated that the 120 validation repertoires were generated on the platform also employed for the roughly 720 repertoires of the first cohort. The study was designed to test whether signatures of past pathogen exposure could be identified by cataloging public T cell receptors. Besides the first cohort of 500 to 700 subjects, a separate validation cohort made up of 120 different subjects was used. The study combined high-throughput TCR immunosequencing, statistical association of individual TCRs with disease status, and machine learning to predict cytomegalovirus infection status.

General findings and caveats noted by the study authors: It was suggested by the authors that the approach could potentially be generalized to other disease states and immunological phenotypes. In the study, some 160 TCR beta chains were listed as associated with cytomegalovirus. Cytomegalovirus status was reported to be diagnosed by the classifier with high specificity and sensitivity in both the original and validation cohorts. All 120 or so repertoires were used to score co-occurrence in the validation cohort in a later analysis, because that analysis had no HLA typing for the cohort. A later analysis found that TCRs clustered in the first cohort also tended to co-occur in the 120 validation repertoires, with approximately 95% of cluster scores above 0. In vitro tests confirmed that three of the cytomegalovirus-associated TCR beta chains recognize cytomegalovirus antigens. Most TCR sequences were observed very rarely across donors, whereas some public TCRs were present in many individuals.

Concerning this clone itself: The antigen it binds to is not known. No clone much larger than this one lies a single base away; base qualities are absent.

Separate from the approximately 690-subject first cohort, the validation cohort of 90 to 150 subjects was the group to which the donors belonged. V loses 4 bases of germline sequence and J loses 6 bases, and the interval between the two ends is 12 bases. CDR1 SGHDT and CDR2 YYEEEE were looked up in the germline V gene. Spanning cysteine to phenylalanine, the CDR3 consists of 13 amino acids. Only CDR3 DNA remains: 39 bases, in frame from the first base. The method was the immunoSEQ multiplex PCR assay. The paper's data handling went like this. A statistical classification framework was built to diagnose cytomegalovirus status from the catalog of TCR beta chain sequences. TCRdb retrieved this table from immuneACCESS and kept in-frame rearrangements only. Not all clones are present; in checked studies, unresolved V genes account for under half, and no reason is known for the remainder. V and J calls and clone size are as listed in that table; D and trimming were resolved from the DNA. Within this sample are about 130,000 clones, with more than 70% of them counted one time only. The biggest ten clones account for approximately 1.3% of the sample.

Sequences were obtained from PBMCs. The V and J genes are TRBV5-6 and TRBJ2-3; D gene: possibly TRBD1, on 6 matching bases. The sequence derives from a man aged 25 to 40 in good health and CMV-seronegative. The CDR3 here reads CASSRTGTDTQYF. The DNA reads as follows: TGTGCCAGCAGCCGCACAGGGACCGATACGCAGTATTTT.